The next 20 T cell receptor beta chains were all read from a single sample in a study of CD4 T cells in relation to SARS-CoV-2 and coronaviruses. For these receptors, no antigen is known. The unexposed donors gave CD4+ T cells in about 2011-2019, prior to COVID-19. The cells were cultured for 10 days before CD4+ T cells were isolated. Method: immunoSEQ multiplex PCR; TCRdb's copy keeps in-frame clones and lacks some. The sample yields some 23,000 clones, approximately 72% seen once. The specimen sequenced was CD4+ T cells from PBMCs, cultured in vitro. All receptors derive from a human donor in good health.

The chain uses TRBV9 and TRBJ2-7; 7 nucleotides match TRBD2. Trimming took 4 bases from V and 2 from J; bases not matched to a gene: 12. From germline, CDR1 is SGDLS and CDR2 YYNGEE. The length of the CDR3 is 16 residues. The CDR3 sequence: CASSTGGPLSPYEQYF. In nucleotides, the CDR3 is TGTGCCAGCAGCACGGGGGGACCTCTAAGCCCCTACGAGCAGTACTTC.

V and J are TRBV3-1 (or the pseudogene TRBV3-2) and TRBJ2-2; D not certain. The CDR3 totals 15 residues. Per germline, CDR1 LGHDT and CDR2 YNNKEL (reference sequence). Trimming shortened V by 6 bases and J by 5 bases, and 16 bases separated the two germline ends. CDR3 nucleotides: TGTGCCAGCAGTTCAATCGGTTTGGGGACCGGGGAGCTGTTTTTT. Amino acids: CASSSIGLGTGELFF.

The CDR3 reads CASSTGLAGTSYEQYF. DNA for the CDR3: TGTGCCAGTAGCACTGGCCTAGCGGGGACTTCCTACGAGCAGTACTTC. The rearrangement links TRBV19 to TRBJ2-7; 9 nucleotides align to TRBD2. This CDR3 is 16 amino acids long. CDR1 is LNHDA and CDR2 is SQIVND in the germline V gene (reference sequence). Trimming at V came to 6 bases and at J to 1 base, leaving 10 bases not matched to a gene.

This clone showed up just a few times. The chain combines TRBV5-1 with TRBJ2-6; no reliable D call. Germline CDR1 is SGHRS and CDR2 is YFSETQ. This CDR3 is built from 14 residues. Trimming removed 1 base at V and 5 bases at J, with 7 bases between. The CDR3 DNA reads as TGCGCCAGCAGCTTGTCTTCGCGGGCCAACGTCCTGACTTTC. Translating it yields CASSLSSRANVLTF.

V is TRBV19 and J is TRBJ2-7; maybe TRBD1 (6 bases). Per germline, CDR1 LNHDA and CDR2 SQIVND (reference sequence). V dropped 8 bases and J dropped 5 bases, with 16 bases sitting between them. The CDR3 length is 13 residues. The CDR3 loop reads CASPPYRVHEQYF. CDR3 bases: TGTGCCAGTCCTCCGTACAGGGTCCACGAGCAGTACTTC.

This chain links TRBV28 with TRBJ1-1; a possible D gene is TRBD1 (5 bases). The CDR3 is made up of 12 amino acids. CDR1 is MDHEN, CDR2 SYDVKM, per germline. Trimming cost V 7 bases and J 3 bases, with 9 bases left between them. In nucleotides, the CDR3 is TGTGCCAGCAACGCGGGACACACTGAAGCTTTCTTT. Its protein is CASNAGHTEAFF. The variable domain in full, with the rest retrieved from reference TRBV28 and TRBJ1-1, is DVKVTQSSRYLVKRTGEKVFLECVQDMDHENMFWYRQDPGLGLRLIYFSYDVKMKEKGDIPEGYSVSREKKERFSLILESASTNQTSMYLCASNAGHTEAFFGQGTRLTVV.

V and J are TRBV2 and TRBJ2-2, with 8 bases aligning to TRBD1. This CDR3 contains 14 residues. From germline, CDR1 is SNHLY and CDR2 FYNNEI. V shed 6 bases and J 5 bases; nucleotides not matched to a gene: 5. DNA of the CDR3: TGTGCCAGCAGCGGGACAGGAGGGACCGGGGAGCTGTTTTTT. Translation: CASSGTGGTGELFF.

CDR3: CASSEYPQSWREQYF. CDR3 bases: TGTGCCAGCAGTGAATACCCCCAATCGTGGCGTGAGCAGTACTTC. The chain recombines TRBV6-1 with TRBJ2-7, with unresolved D. In germline, CDR1 is MNHNS, CDR2 SASEGT. V gave up 2 bases and J gave up 7 bases, with 18 bases separating them. This CDR3 is 15 amino acids long.

V is TRBV6-5 and J is TRBJ2-7, with D possibly matching TRBD1 (7 bases). The V gene's germline CDR1 is MNHEY and CDR2 SVGAGI. The CDR3 contains 16 residues. With 0 bases removed from V and 4 bases from J, the gap between germline ends came to 16 bases. In nucleotides, the CDR3 is TGTGCCAGCAGTTACTCGTGGAGGGGGCGCCGGTACGAGCAGTACTTC. Protein: CASSYSWRGRRYEQYF.

The chain combines TRBV19 with TRBJ2-6; D is undetermined. Deletions cut 3 bases from V and 1 base from J, with 10 bases between. Germline assignment: CDR1 LNHDA and CDR2 SQIVND (reference sequence). The CDR3 loop spans 16 amino acids. CDR3 in DNA: TGTGCCAGTAGTATGTTTTGGGGATCTGGGGCCAACGTCCTGACTTTC. Protein product: CASSMFWGSGANVLTF.

The chain employs TRBV24-1 and TRBJ2-5; weak D call: TRBD2 (6 bases). The CDR3 loop spans 13 amino acids. V shed 3 bases and J shed 5 bases, with 9 bases lying between them. Germline V CDR1 and CDR2: KGHDR, SFDVKD. CDR3 residues: CATSDAGFETQYF. The CDR3 DNA sequence: TGTGCCACCAGTGATGCGGGGTTCGAGACCCAGTACTTC.

CDR3 amino acids: CASSLRQGGETQYF. The CDR3 nucleotides read TGTGCCAGCTCACTCCGACAGGGAGGGGAGACCCAGTACTTC. The chain employs TRBV18 and TRBJ2-5; D is tentatively TRBD1 or TRBD2 (7 bases each). CDR3 length: 14 amino acids. In germline, CDR1 is KGHSH, CDR2 LQKENI. The V end lost 4 bases, the J end lost 5 bases, and 14 bases lay between the germline ends.

This chain uses TRBV11-3 with TRBJ2-1; 12 positions agree with TRBD2. This CDR3 contains 16 residues. Germline CDR1 and CDR2: SGHNT and YENEEA. V lost 8 bases, J lost 9 bases, and 14 bases stayed unmatched. Here the CDR3 DNA reads TGTGCCAGCGCTCGGGGGCCTAGCGGGAGGGCGGGTGAGCAGTTCTTC. Translated: CASARGPSGRAGEQFF.

The chain has TRBV5-5 and TRBJ1-5, with TRBD1 matching over 7 bases. CDR1 SGHKS and CDR2 YYEKEE come from the germline V gene (reference sequence). Unmatched junction bases numbered 3, after V lost 0 bases and J lost 3 bases. The CDR3 is made up of 15 amino acids. The CDR3 DNA is TGTGCCAGCAGCTTGGTACAGGGGATCAATCAGCCCCAGCATTTT. It codes for CASSLVQGINQPQHF.

The chain couples TRBV25-1 to TRBJ2-5; D may correspond to TRBD1 or TRBD2 (6 bases each). This CDR3 spans 14 amino acids. The germline gives CDR1 MGHDK, CDR2 SYGVNS. The V end lost 6 bases, the J end lost 5 bases, and 16 bases lay between the germline ends. Written as DNA, the CDR3 is TGTGCCAGCAGCATTCCCGGGGGCAGGGAGACCCAGTACTTC. Amino acid sequence: CASSIPGGRETQYF.

The chain employs TRBV9 and TRBJ2-5, with 14 bases lining up with TRBD2. The CDR3 extends over 17 amino acids. The V segment lost 4 bases and the J segment 4 bases; nucleotides outside the gene matches: 9. In germline, CDR1 is SGDLS, CDR2 YYNGEE. As DNA, the CDR3 is TGTGCCAGCAGCCCCAGCCCGACTAGCGGGAGGGTAGAGACCCAGTACTTC. Protein: CASSPSPTSGRVETQYF. The entire variable domain, with the rest obtained from reference TRBV9 and TRBJ2-5, is as follows: DSGVTQTPKHLITATGQRVTLRCSPRSGDLSVYWYQQSLDQGLQFLIQYYNGEERAKGNILERFSAQQFPDLHSELNLSSLELGDSALYFCASSPSPTSGRVETQYFGPGTRLLVL.

The gene calls are TRBV7-3 and TRBJ2-1, with D perhaps TRBD1 or TRBD2 (5 bases each). CDR1 is SGHTA, CDR2 FQGTGA, per germline. With 6 bases removed from V and 1 base from J, the gap between germline ends came to 10 bases. This CDR3 region has 14 residues. As DNA, the CDR3 is TGTGCCAGCAGGGGGGATGGATCCTACAATGAGCAGTTCTTC. This translates into CASRGDGSYNEQFF. The variable domain in full, completed from reference TRBV7-3 and TRBJ2-1, reads GAGVSQTPSNKVTEKGKYVELRCDPISGHTALYWYRQSLGQGPEFLIYFQGTGAADDSGLPNDRFFAVRPEGSVSTLKIQRTERGDSAVYLCASRGDGSYNEQFFGPGTRLTVL.

This clone occurred once. V and J are TRBV29-1 and TRBJ2-6; D gene uncertain. Germline V gives CDR1 SQVTM, CDR2 ANQGSEA. The CDR3 is made up of 15 amino acids. Trimming took 0 bases from V and 0 from J, leaving 6 bases between them. CDR3 bases: TGCAGCGTTGAAGATAACAACTCTGGGGCCAACGTCCTGACTTTC. Amino acids: CSVEDNNSGANVLTF.

V gene TRBV5-1 combines with J gene TRBJ1-4, with 7 bases that match TRBD1. The germline V gene has CDR1 SGHRS and CDR2 YFSETQ. Trimming took 4 bases from V and 4 from J; bases not matched to a gene: 10. This CDR3 has 16 amino acids. The CDR3 region is CASSVTGFVSNEKLFF. The CDR3 DNA reads TGCGCCAGCAGCGTGACAGGGTTCGTCAGTAATGAAAAACTGTTTTTT. Looking up the rest from reference TRBV5-1 and TRBJ1-4 gives the full variable domain: KAGVTQTPRYLIKTRGQQVTLSCSPISGHRSVSWYQQTPGQGLQFLFEYFSETQRNKGNFPGRFSGRQFSNSRSEMNVSTLELGDSALYLCASSVTGFVSNEKLFFGSGTQLSVL.

This clone was recorded only once. The chain is built from TRBV6-5 and TRBJ1-4; TRBD1 is a possible D gene (5 bases). The V gene's germline CDR1 is MNHEY and CDR2 SVGAGI. The V end lost 2 bases, the J end lost 8 bases, and 12 bases lay between the germline ends. The CDR3 totals 14 residues. The CDR3 region is CASSYRQGGEKLFF. CDR3 DNA sequence: TGTGCCAGCAGTTACAGGCAGGGCGGGGAAAAACTGTTTTTT.